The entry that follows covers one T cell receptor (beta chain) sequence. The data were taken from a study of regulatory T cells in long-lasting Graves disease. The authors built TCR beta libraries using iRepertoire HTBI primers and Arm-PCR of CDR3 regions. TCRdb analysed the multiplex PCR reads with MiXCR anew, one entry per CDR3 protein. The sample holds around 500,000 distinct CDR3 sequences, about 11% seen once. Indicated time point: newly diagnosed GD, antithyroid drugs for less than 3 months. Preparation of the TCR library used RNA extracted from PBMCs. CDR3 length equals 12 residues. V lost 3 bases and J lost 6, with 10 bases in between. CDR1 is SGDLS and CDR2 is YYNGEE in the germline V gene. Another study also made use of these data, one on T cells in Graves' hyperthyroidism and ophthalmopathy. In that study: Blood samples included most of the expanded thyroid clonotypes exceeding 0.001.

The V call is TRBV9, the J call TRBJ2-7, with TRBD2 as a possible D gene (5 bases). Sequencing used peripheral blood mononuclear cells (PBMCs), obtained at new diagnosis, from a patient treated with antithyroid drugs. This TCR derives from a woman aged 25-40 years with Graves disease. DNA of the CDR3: TGTGCCAGCAGCGGAACTAGTTCCGAGCAGTACTTC. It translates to CASSGTSSEQYF.